A selection of T cell receptor beta chains follows, all from one sample in a study of T cells after yellow fever vaccination. A single record per CDR3 protein comes from TCRdb applying MiXCR to the 5' RACE reads. The repertoire has some 240,000 distinct CDR3 sequences, under 3.5% of them found once; the top ten carry around 3.2%. The starting material was CD4+ T cells sorted from PBMCs, obtained 10 days after the yellow fever booster vaccination. The receptors were gathered from a man aged 18 to 29 who received the YFV17D yellow fever vaccine. The CDR3 runs from the conserved cysteine through the conserved F or W. D genes are given only for firm matches. Clone size is shown for a subset of rows, as once, few, many or a class of expanded clone.

v_gene: TRBV4-2; abundance: many; d_gene: TRBD1; j_gene: TRBJ1-2; CDR3nt: TGTGCCAGCAGCCAGACCACCGGGACAGGGGGCGCTGGGGATGGCTACACCTTC; CDR3aa: CASSQTTGTGGAGDGYTF
v_gene: TRBV12-3/TRBV12-4; abundance: -; d_gene: -; j_gene: TRBJ1-4; CDR3nt: TGTGCCAGCAGTTTGGAACCGCGAGCGGCTAATGAAAAACTGTTTTTT; CDR3aa: CASSLEPRAANEKLFF
v_gene: TRBV6-5; abundance: few; d_gene: TRBD1; j_gene: TRBJ1-1; CDR3nt: TGTGCCAGCAGGTCCCGGGACAGGGGGCCAGCTTTCTTT; CDR3aa: CASRSRDRGPAFF
v_gene: TRBV9; abundance: many; d_gene: TRBD2; j_gene: TRBJ2-3; CDR3nt: TGTGCCAGCAGCACTAGCGGTACCACAGATACGCAGTATTTT; CDR3aa: CASSTSGTTDTQYF
v_gene: TRBV7-2; abundance: -; d_gene: -; j_gene: TRBJ1-1; CDR3nt: TGTGCCAGCAGCCTCTATAACGTAGCTGAAGCTTTCTTT; CDR3aa: CASSLYNVAEAFF
v_gene: TRBV29-1; abundance: -; d_gene: -; j_gene: TRBJ1-4; CDR3nt: TGCAGCGTTGAAAGGGGAACTTTTGGAAAACTGTTTTTT; CDR3aa: CSVERGTFGKLFF
v_gene: TRBV9; abundance: few; d_gene: TRBD1; j_gene: TRBJ2-3; CDR3nt: TGTGCCAGCAGCACCCGGGACAGGGGAGGAACAGATACGCAGTATTTT; CDR3aa: CASSTRDRGGTDTQYF
v_gene: TRBV18; abundance: few; d_gene: TRBD1; j_gene: TRBJ1-1; CDR3nt: TGTGCCAGCTCACCAACAGGGGGCTCTACTGAAGCTTTCTTT; CDR3aa: CASSPTGGSTEAFF
v_gene: TRBV12-3/TRBV12-4; abundance: few; d_gene: -; j_gene: TRBJ1-1; CDR3nt: TGTGCCAGCAGTTTAGCTCTCGGGAACACTGAAGCTTTCTTT; CDR3aa: CASSLALGNTEAFF
v_gene: TRBV29-1; abundance: few; d_gene: -; j_gene: TRBJ1-2; CDR3nt: TGCAGCGTCGGCAACCTACGGGCAGACTATGGCTACACCTTC; CDR3aa: CSVGNLRADYGYTF
v_gene: TRBV2; abundance: -; d_gene: -; j_gene: TRBJ2-3; CDR3nt: TGTGCCAGGGGGGGTACAGATACGCAGTATTTT; CDR3aa: CARGGTDTQYF
v_gene: TRBV5-1; abundance: -; d_gene: TRBD2; j_gene: TRBJ2-3; CDR3nt: TGCGCCAGCAGCTACAGCGGGGGGGAAGATACGCAGTATTTT; CDR3aa: CASSYSGGEDTQYF
v_gene: TRBV28; abundance: many; d_gene: -; j_gene: TRBJ1-6; CDR3nt: TGTGCCAGCAGTCTACAGGGTCAGGGTAATTCACCCCTCCACTTT; CDR3aa: CASSLQGQGNSPLHF
v_gene: TRBV5-1; abundance: few; d_gene: -; j_gene: TRBJ1-1; CDR3nt: TGCGCCAGCAGCCGGGAGGGTGAAGCTTTCTTT; CDR3aa: CASSREGEAFF
v_gene: TRBV7-9; abundance: few; d_gene: TRBD2; j_gene: TRBJ2-3; CDR3nt: TGTGCCAGCAGCTTGACTAGCTCAATTCGCCCAGATACGCAGTATTTT; CDR3aa: CASSLTSSIRPDTQYF
v_gene: TRBV18; abundance: many; d_gene: -; j_gene: TRBJ2-1; CDR3nt: TGTGCCAGCTCACCACGACGGACTTCTAGCTCCTACAATGAGCAGTTCTTC; CDR3aa: CASSPRRTSSSYNEQFF
v_gene: TRBV12-5; abundance: few; d_gene: -; j_gene: TRBJ1-5; CDR3nt: TGTGCTAGTGGTTTGGTACGTGGTTTTTTCGACAGAAATCAGCCCCAGCATTTT; CDR3aa: CASGLVRGFFDRNQPQHF
v_gene: TRBV12-3/TRBV12-4; abundance: many; d_gene: -; j_gene: TRBJ1-5; CDR3nt: TGTGCCAGCAGTTTATGGCAGGGAAACAATCAGCCCCAGCATTTT; CDR3aa: CASSLWQGNNQPQHF
v_gene: TRBV10-3; abundance: many; d_gene: -; j_gene: TRBJ2-4; CDR3nt: TGTGCCATCAGTGGCGGGGATAACATTCAGTACTTC; CDR3aa: CAISGGDNIQYF
v_gene: TRBV20-1; abundance: -; d_gene: -; j_gene: TRBJ1-6; CDR3nt: TGCGGGATTGGGGGGCTAGATTCACCCCTCCACTTT; CDR3aa: CGIGGLDSPLHF
v_gene: TRBV27; abundance: -; d_gene: -; j_gene: TRBJ1-1; CDR3nt: TGTGCCAGCAGCACCGGGACGGCCGAAAACACTGAAGCTTTCTTT; CDR3aa: CASSTGTAENTEAFF
v_gene: TRBV11-2; abundance: -; d_gene: TRBD2; j_gene: TRBJ2-7; CDR3nt: TGTGCCAGCAGCTTAGATCTGGAGCGGGGGGCCTACGAGCAGTACTTC; CDR3aa: CASSLDLERGAYEQYF
v_gene: TRBV6-6; abundance: many; d_gene: -; j_gene: TRBJ1-1; CDR3nt: TGTGCCAGCAGGGACCAGGACAGTCGTGAAGCTTTCTTT; CDR3aa: CASRDQDSREAFF
v_gene: TRBV5-4; abundance: few; d_gene: TRBD2; j_gene: TRBJ2-5; CDR3nt: TGTGCCAGCAGCTTGGAAGGAGCGGGGGGACAAGAGACCCAGTACTTC; CDR3aa: CASSLEGAGGQETQYF
v_gene: TRBV11-2; abundance: few; d_gene: TRBD1; j_gene: TRBJ1-6; CDR3nt: TGTGCCAGCAGCCCCGGGACAGAATATACACCCCTCCACTTT; CDR3aa: CASSPGTEYTPLHF
v_gene: TRBV18; abundance: many; d_gene: -; j_gene: TRBJ1-1; CDR3nt: TGTGCCAGCTCACCACCGCCGGGGAACACTGAAGCTTTCTTT; CDR3aa: CASSPPPGNTEAFF
v_gene: TRBV7-2; abundance: many; d_gene: TRBD2; j_gene: TRBJ2-5; CDR3nt: TGTGCCAGCAGCATAGCGGGGGGGTTCCAAGAGACCCAGTACTTC; CDR3aa: CASSIAGGFQETQYF
v_gene: TRBV11-3; abundance: -; d_gene: TRBD2; j_gene: TRBJ2-3; CDR3nt: TGTGCCAGCAGCTTGGGACTATACGGGGATACGCAGTATTTT; CDR3aa: CASSLGLYGDTQYF
v_gene: TRBV11-2; abundance: few; d_gene: -; j_gene: TRBJ2-3; CDR3nt: TGTGCCAGCAGCTTAGTACTGGGGCCCGGCACAGATACGCAGTATTTT; CDR3aa: CASSLVLGPGTDTQYF
v_gene: TRBV7-6; abundance: few; d_gene: -; j_gene: TRBJ2-5; CDR3nt: TGTGCCAGCAGCCAGTTTAATGTGGGGCAAGAGACCCAGTACTTC; CDR3aa: CASSQFNVGQETQYF
v_gene: TRBV7-9; abundance: many; d_gene: -; j_gene: TRBJ1-3; CDR3nt: TGTGCCAGCAGCTTAGCATACCCGCTCTCTGGAAACACCATATATTTT; CDR3aa: CASSLAYPLSGNTIYF
v_gene: TRBV7-2; abundance: few; d_gene: TRBD1; j_gene: TRBJ2-7; CDR3nt: TGTGCCAGCAGCCAGCGACAGGGGGGTGTGTACGAGCAGTACTTC; CDR3aa: CASSQRQGGVYEQYF
v_gene: TRBV10-2; abundance: few; d_gene: TRBD2; j_gene: TRBJ2-1; CDR3nt: TGCGCCAGCAGGGGGTATCTTCTAGCGGCCTACAATGAGCAGTTCTTC; CDR3aa: CASRGYLLAAYNEQFF
v_gene: TRBV6-6; abundance: -; d_gene: -; j_gene: TRBJ2-1; CDR3nt: TGTGCCAGCAGTTATACCGGGACATACAATGAGCAGTTCTTC; CDR3aa: CASSYTGTYNEQFF
v_gene: TRBV6-5; abundance: -; d_gene: -; j_gene: TRBJ2-3; CDR3nt: TGTGCCAGCAGTTACGAGGGCCTATTAAGGGACCCTCCGTTACGCACAGATACGCAGTATTTT; CDR3aa: CASSYEGLLRDPPLRTDTQYF
v_gene: TRBV28; abundance: many; d_gene: -; j_gene: TRBJ2-2; CDR3nt: TGTGCCAGCGAAGGGCAGAACACCGGGGAGCTGTTTTTT; CDR3aa: CASEGQNTGELFF
v_gene: TRBV11-2; abundance: -; d_gene: -; j_gene: TRBJ2-3; CDR3nt: TGTGCCAGCAGCTTAGGGTGGGGGACAGATACGCAGTATTTT; CDR3aa: CASSLGWGTDTQYF
v_gene: TRBV4-3; abundance: many; d_gene: -; j_gene: TRBJ1-1; CDR3nt: TGCGCCAGCAGCAGGCAACATATGAACACTGAAGCTTTCTTT; CDR3aa: CASSRQHMNTEAFF
v_gene: TRBV7-2; abundance: few; d_gene: TRBD1; j_gene: TRBJ2-1; CDR3nt: TGTGCCAGCAGCCTACCCAGGGGGCGCACCCTAAGCTCCTACAATGAGCAGTTCTTC; CDR3aa: CASSLPRGRTLSSYNEQFF
v_gene: TRBV11-2; abundance: -; d_gene: TRBD2; j_gene: TRBJ2-4; CDR3nt: TGTGCCAGCCGGGCGGGGGTCGGCACCAAAAACATTCAGTACTTC; CDR3aa: CASRAGVGTKNIQYF
v_gene: TRBV5-3; abundance: few; d_gene: TRBD2; j_gene: TRBJ2-1; CDR3nt: TGTGCCAGAAGCCAAAGACTAGCGGGGGGTGTTGAGCAGTTCTTC; CDR3aa: CARSQRLAGGVEQFF
v_gene: TRBV5-1; abundance: many; d_gene: -; j_gene: TRBJ1-2; CDR3nt: TGCGCCAGCAGCTTGGACGGTAACTATGGCTACACCTTC; CDR3aa: CASSLDGNYGYTF
v_gene: TRBV10-2; abundance: -; d_gene: -; j_gene: TRBJ2-7; CDR3nt: TGCGCCAGCAGTGACCAGGGAGGGCAGTACTTC; CDR3aa: CASSDQGGQYF
v_gene: TRBV7-2; abundance: few; d_gene: -; j_gene: TRBJ1-1; CDR3nt: TGTGCCAGCAGCATTTCCTACCGGGACACACAAGCTTTCTTT; CDR3aa: CASSISYRDTQAFF
v_gene: TRBV27; abundance: -; d_gene: TRBD1; j_gene: TRBJ1-2; CDR3nt: TGTGCCAGCAGCCCACAGGGGGCCCTTGTGGTCCATGGCTACACCTTC; CDR3aa: CASSPQGALVVHGYTF
v_gene: TRBV7-2; abundance: many; d_gene: -; j_gene: TRBJ2-5; CDR3nt: TGTGCCAGCAGCTCTGGTCTCACTCCGGGGGAGACCCAGTACTTC; CDR3aa: CASSSGLTPGETQYF
v_gene: TRBV6-5; abundance: few; d_gene: -; j_gene: TRBJ2-5; CDR3nt: TGTGCCAGCGGACTTTTACAAGAGACCCAGTACTTC; CDR3aa: CASGLLQETQYF
v_gene: TRBV27; abundance: many; d_gene: -; j_gene: TRBJ1-6; CDR3nt: TGTGCCAGCAGAATGACACACTTTCCCTTGGTGGATTCACCCCTCCACTTT; CDR3aa: CASRMTHFPLVDSPLHF